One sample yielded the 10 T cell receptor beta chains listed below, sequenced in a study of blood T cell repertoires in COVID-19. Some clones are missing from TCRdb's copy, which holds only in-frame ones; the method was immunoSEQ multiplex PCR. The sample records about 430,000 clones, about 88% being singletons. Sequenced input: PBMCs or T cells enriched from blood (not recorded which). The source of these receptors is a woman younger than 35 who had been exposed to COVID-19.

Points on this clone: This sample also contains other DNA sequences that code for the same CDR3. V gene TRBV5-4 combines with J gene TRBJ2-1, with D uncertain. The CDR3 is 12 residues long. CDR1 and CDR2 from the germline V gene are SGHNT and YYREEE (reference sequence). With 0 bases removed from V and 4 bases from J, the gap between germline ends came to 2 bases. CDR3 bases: TGTGCCAGCAGCTTGGCGTACAATGAGCAGTTCTTC. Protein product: CASSLAYNEQFF.

The CDR3 DNA reads as TGTGCCAGCAGCTTGCGGAATACAGGGGGATTTGAAAAACTGTTTTTT. Its translation: CASSLRNTGGFEKLFF. The J gene is TRBJ1-4, the V gene TRBV5-4; TRBD1 matches 8 bases. The CDR3 consists of 16 residues. Per germline, CDR1 SGHNT and CDR2 YYREEE (reference sequence). The trim removed 1 base at V and 7 bases at J, leaving 9 bases unmatched.

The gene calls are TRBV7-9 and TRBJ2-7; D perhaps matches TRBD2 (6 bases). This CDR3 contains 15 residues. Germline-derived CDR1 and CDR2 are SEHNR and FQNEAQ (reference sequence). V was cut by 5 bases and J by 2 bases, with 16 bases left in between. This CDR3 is CASSPPGRPPYEQYF. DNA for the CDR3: TGTGCCAGCAGCCCCCCGGGGAGGCCGCCCTACGAGCAGTACTTC. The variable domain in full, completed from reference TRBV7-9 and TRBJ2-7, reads DTGVSQNPRHKITKRGQNVTFRCDPISEHNRLYWYRQTLGQGPEFLTYFQNEAQLEKSRLLSDRFSAERPKGSFSTLEIQRTEQGDSAMYLCASSPPGRPPYEQYFGPGTRLTVT.

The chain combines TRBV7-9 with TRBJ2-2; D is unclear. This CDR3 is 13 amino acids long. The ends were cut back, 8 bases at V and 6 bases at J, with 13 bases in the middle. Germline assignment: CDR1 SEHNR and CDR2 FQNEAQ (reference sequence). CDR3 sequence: CASQAGPPGELFF. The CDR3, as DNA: TGTGCCAGCCAGGCCGGTCCGCCCGGGGAGCTGTTTTTT.

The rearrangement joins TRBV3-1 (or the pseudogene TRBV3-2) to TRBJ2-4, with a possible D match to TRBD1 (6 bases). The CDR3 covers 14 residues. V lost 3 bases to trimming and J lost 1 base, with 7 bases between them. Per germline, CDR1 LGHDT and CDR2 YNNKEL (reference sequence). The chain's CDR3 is CASSHQGAKNIQYF. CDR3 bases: TGTGCCAGCAGCCATCAGGGGGCCAAAAACATTCAGTACTTC.

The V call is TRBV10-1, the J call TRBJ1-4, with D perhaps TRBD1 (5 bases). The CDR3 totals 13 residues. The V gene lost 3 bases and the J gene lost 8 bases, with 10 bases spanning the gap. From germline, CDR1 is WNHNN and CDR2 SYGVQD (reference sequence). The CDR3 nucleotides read TGCGCCAGCAGTGAATCCAGGGCGGAAAAACTGTTTTTT. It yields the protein CASSESRAEKLFF.

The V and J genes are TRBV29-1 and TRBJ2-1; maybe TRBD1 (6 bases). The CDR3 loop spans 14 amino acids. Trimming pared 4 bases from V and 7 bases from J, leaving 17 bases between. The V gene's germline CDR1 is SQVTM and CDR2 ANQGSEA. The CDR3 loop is CSVVFQGLGNEQFF. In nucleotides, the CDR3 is TGCAGCGTTGTATTCCAGGGGTTGGGGAATGAGCAGTTCTTC.

The DNA of the CDR3 is TGTGCCAGCAGGAGGTCGCCTACAAATGAAAAACTGTTTTTT. This gives the protein CASRRSPTNEKLFF. This sequence joins TRBV2 and TRBJ1-4; no firm D call. This CDR3 region has 14 residues. V dropped 6 bases and J dropped 5 bases, with 13 bases sitting between them. Germline CDR1 reads SNHLY; CDR2 reads FYNNEI.

Written as DNA, the CDR3 is TGTGCCAGTGGGAGGGGCGAAAAACTGTTTTTT. It specifies CASGRGEKLFF. V gene TRBV19 combines with J gene TRBJ1-4, with D possibly being TRBD1 (5 bases). Deletions cut 8 bases from V and 8 bases from J, with 9 bases between. Germline V gene lookup returns CDR1 LNHDA and CDR2 SQIVND (reference sequence). The length of the CDR3 is 11 residues.

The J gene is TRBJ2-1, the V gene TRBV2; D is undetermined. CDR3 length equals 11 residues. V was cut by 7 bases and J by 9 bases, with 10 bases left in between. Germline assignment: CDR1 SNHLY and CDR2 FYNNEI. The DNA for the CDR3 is TGTGCCAGCATGGTCGTCGGTGAGCAGTTCTTC. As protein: CASMVVGEQFF.